This entry features one TCR beta chain sequence. The target antigen is unknown. This sample is part of a study of cytomegalovirus exposure and HLA in healthy donors. Study results and caveats: A later analysis found that most CMV-associated TCR beta chains appeared HLA-restricted.

CDR1 and CDR2 (germline): SGHTA, FQGTGA. Trimming removed 2 bases from V and 3 bases from J; junction bases left unmatched: 0. The CDR3 spans 14 residues. This PCR relied on a set of 60 Vbeta primers and 13 Jbeta primers. This table comes from immunoSEQ multiplex PCR, and its TCRdb copy is limited to in-frame clones, with some not included. The data show under 300,000 clones, approximately 90% seen once. The rearrangement uses TRBV7-3 and TRBJ2-5, with 10 bases aligning to TRBD2. Specimen: PBMCs. This sequence originates from a middle-aged man in good health and CMV-seropositive. The CDR3 nucleotides are TGTGCCAGCAGCTTAGGACTAGCGGAAGAGACCCAGTACTTC. Encoded protein: CASSLGLAEETQYF.